The next 7 T cell receptor beta chains were all read from a single sample in a study of STAT5B mutations in CD4+ large granular lymphocyte leukemia. TCRdb keeps only in-frame clones here, not all; method: immunoSEQ multiplex PCR. The data contain over 20,000 clones, around 86% of them singletons. The sample consisted of CD4+ T cells from blood buffy coats. Every receptor here comes from a human donor in good health.

The rearrangement links TRBV28 to TRBJ1-1; TRBD1 matches at 9 bases. With V trimmed by 6 bases and J by 9 bases, 11 bases remained unmatched. Germline-derived CDR1 and CDR2 are MDHEN and SYDVKM. The CDR3 contains 14 residues. CDR3 sequence (DNA): TGTGCCAGCAGAGTCGGGACAGGGAGGGTTCAAGCTTTCTTT. Its protein product is CASRVGTGRVQAFF.

This clone turned up a few times. The genes are TRBV19 and TRBJ2-1, with 10 bases aligning to TRBD2. The CDR3 runs to 14 residues. Unmatched junction bases numbered 5, after V lost 8 bases and J lost 4 bases. The germline V gene encodes CDR1 LNHDA and CDR2 SQIVND (reference sequence). Here the CDR3 DNA reads TGTGCCAGTTTAGCGGGAGGAAAGTACAATGAGCAGTTCTTC. It translates to CASLAGGKYNEQFF. The variable domain in full, with the rest retrieved from reference TRBV19 and TRBJ2-1, is DGGITQSPKYLFRKEGQNVTLSCEQNLNHDAMYWYRQDPGQGLRLIYYSQIVNDFQKGDIAEGYSVSREKKESFPLTVTSAQKNPTAFYLCASLAGGKYNEQFFGPGTRLTVL.

V and J are TRBV7-2 and TRBJ2-5; D may be TRBD2 (6 bases). The CDR3 length is 14 residues. In germline, CDR1 is SGHTA, CDR2 FQGNSA. V was trimmed by 2 bases and J by 4 bases, leaving 11 bases between them. The CDR3, as DNA: TGTGCCAGCAGCTTAAAAGCGGGTCGAGAGACCCAGTACTTC. Translating it yields CASSLKAGRETQYF.

The chain couples TRBV6-1 to TRBJ2-7, with TRBD1 matching 9 bases. There are 14 residues in the CDR3. Germline values: CDR1 MNHNS, CDR2 SASEGT. After removal of 6 bases from V and 2 bases from J, the junction contained 5 bases not matched to a gene. CDR3 nucleotide sequence: TGTGCCAGCAGCCTGGACAGGGGTACCTACGAGCAGTACGTC. It encodes CASSLDRGTYEQYV.

This clone was detected a few times. The chain has TRBV4-2 and TRBJ1-1; D call uncertain. Germline V gene sequence: CDR1 LGHNA, CDR2 YNFKEQ. This CDR3 has 13 amino acids. Trimming cost V 0 bases and J 5 bases, with 7 bases left between them. The CDR3 DNA reads as TGTGCCAGCAGCCAAGATGACGGGACTGAAGCTTTCTTT. Translated: CASSQDDGTEAFF.

V gene TRBV5-1 combines with J gene TRBJ1-5; the D gene is possibly TRBD1 (5 bases). The V end lost 0 bases, the J end lost 3 bases, and 7 bases lay between the germline ends. This CDR3 is 14 amino acids long. CDR1 and CDR2 (germline): SGHRS, YFSETQ. The CDR3: CASSLGGFNQPQHF. DNA of the CDR3: TGCGCCAGCAGCTTGGGGGGGTTCAATCAGCCCCAGCATTTT.

V usage is TRBV2 and J usage is TRBJ2-7; D unclear. V dropped 4 bases and J dropped 1 base, with 11 bases sitting between them. The CDR3 contains 14 residues. Germline lookup yields CDR1 SNHLY and CDR2 FYNNEI. CDR3 protein: CASSGNGFSYEQYF. The CDR3 DNA sequence: TGTGCCAGCAGTGGGAACGGGTTTTCCTACGAGCAGTACTTC.